This is a list of T cell receptor beta chains from one sample in a study of identical twins. TCRdb reprocessed the 5' RACE reads with MiXCR, giving one entry per CDR3 protein. The sample has about 460,000 distinct CDR3 sequences; approximately 15% are singletons. These data were also reused for a study on yellow fever vaccine responses in identical twins.

Sequenced: CD4+ T cells sorted from blood. The receptors come from a woman aged 18-29 years in good health. Both conserved end residues are part of each CDR3. Each record gives: D gene, clone size, J gene, V gene, CDR3 protein, CDR3 DNA. A D gene is named only where the DNA matches it firmly. For some rows the clone size is stated as once, few or many, or as a class when expanded; others skip it.

-,many,TRBJ2-2,TRBV6-2/TRBV6-3,CASDRANTGELFF,TGTGCCAGCGATCGGGCGAACACCGGGGAGCTGTTTTTT
-,-,TRBJ2-7,TRBV29-1,CSFWTVTYEQYF,TGCAGCTTCTGGACGGTGACCTACGAGCAGTACTTC
TRBD2,-,TRBJ2-7,TRBV3-1,CASSPGGTSGREPYEQYF,TGTGCCAGCAGTCCCGGGGGGACTAGCGGGAGGGAGCCCTACGAGCAGTACTTC
TRBD2,few,TRBJ2-5,TRBV20-1,CSPRLAGEERETQYF,TGCAGTCCCCGACTAGCGGGAGAGGAGAGAGAGACCCAGTACTTC
TRBD1,few,TRBJ2-3,TRBV29-1,CSVGTGASTDTQYF,TGCAGCGTAGGGACAGGGGCTAGCACAGATACGCAGTATTTT
TRBD2,-,TRBJ2-7,TRBV28,CASSPSNVGGAYEQYF,TGTGCCAGCAGTCCCTCCAACGTCGGGGGGGCCTACGAGCAGTACTTC
-,once,TRBJ2-6,TRBV7-6,CVSSLRQPGANVLTF,TGTGTCAGCAGCTTAAGACAGCCTGGGGCCAACGTCCTGACTTTC
-,few,TRBJ2-6,TRBV5-1,CASSLSQGPGANVLTF,TGCGCCAGCAGCTTGTCTCAGGGCCCTGGGGCCAACGTCCTGACTTTC
TRBD1,-,TRBJ2-5,TRBV6-2/TRBV6-3,CASSYPAGGSETQYF,TGTGCCAGCAGTTACCCGGCAGGGGGCTCAGAGACCCAGTACTTC
TRBD2,-,TRBJ2-3,TRBV7-2,CASSLEASGRVDTQYF,TGTGCCAGCAGCTTAGAAGCTAGCGGGAGGGTAGATACGCAGTATTTT
TRBD2,-,TRBJ2-1,TRBV3-1,CASSSTSGGDEQFF,TGTGCCAGCAGCTCGACTAGCGGGGGCGATGAGCAGTTCTTC
TRBD2,few,TRBJ2-7,TRBV25-1,CASSPLAGASREQYF,TGTGCCAGCAGTCCATTAGCGGGAGCGTCTAGGGAGCAGTACTTC
-,few,TRBJ2-2,TRBV11-1,CASSWTDQAGELFF,TGTGCCAGCAGCTGGACGGACCAGGCCGGGGAGCTGTTTTTT
-,many,TRBJ2-7,TRBV20-1,CSAPIYEQYF,TGCAGTGCCCCCATCTACGAGCAGTACTTC
TRBD1,-,TRBJ1-2,TRBV6-1,CASRDTGTGGYTF,TGTGCCAGCAGAGACACCGGGACAGGTGGCTACACCTTC
-,few,TRBJ2-3,TRBV29-1,CSVVGVLQGATDTQYF,TGCAGCGTTGTGGGGGTTCTGCAGGGCGCCACAGATACGCAGTATTTT
TRBD2,-,TRBJ2-7,TRBV4-1,CASSTLAGGEQYF,TGCGCCAGCAGCACACTAGCGGGGGGCGAGCAGTACTTC
-,-,TRBJ1-1,TRBV28,CASSPRGVKTEAFF,TGTGCCAGCAGCCCTCGGGGGGTGAAGACTGAAGCTTTCTTT
TRBD2,few,TRBJ2-5,TRBV20-1,CSPLGTSGETQYF,TGCAGTCCTCTCGGGACTAGCGGAGAGACCCAGTACTTC
-,-,TRBJ2-6,TRBV4-2,CASSFRGSKGSGANVLTF,TGTGCCAGCAGCTTTCGTGGTAGTAAGGGCTCTGGGGCCAACGTCCTGACTTTC
-,few,TRBJ2-1,TRBV3-1,CASSQGPVAEQFF,TGTGCCAGCAGCCAAGGCCCTGTGGCGGAGCAGTTCTTC
-,few,TRBJ1-1,TRBV7-2,CASREGSNTEAFF,TGTGCCAGCAGGGAGGGGTCGAACACTGAAGCTTTCTTT
TRBD1,few,TRBJ2-7,TRBV7-9,CASSSTTGVYRYEQYF,TGTGCCAGCAGCTCGACAACAGGGGTTTACCGCTACGAGCAGTACTTC
-,-,TRBJ2-7,TRBV25-1,CASSDREGWRQYF,TGTGCCAGCAGTGACCGCGAGGGGTGGCGGCAGTACTTC
TRBD2,many,TRBJ2-1,TRBV4-3,CASSQNQLAGGPGAYNEQFF,TGCGCCAGCAGCCAAAACCAACTAGCGGGAGGGCCAGGGGCCTACAATGAGCAGTTCTTC
TRBD2,-,TRBJ2-7,TRBV2,CASSVRLAGGSYEQYF,TGTGCCAGCAGTGTGAGGTTAGCGGGAGGATCCTACGAGCAGTACTTC
-,-,TRBJ2-7,TRBV5-1,CASSFGGNYEQYF,TGCGCCAGCAGCTTTGGTGGGAACTACGAGCAGTACTTC
TRBD1,few,TRBJ2-7,TRBV7-9,CASSSRDRPTYEQYF,TGTGCCAGCAGCTCCCGGGACAGGCCTACCTACGAGCAGTACTTC
-,few,TRBJ1-6,TRBV3-1,CASSQVQAWNSPLHF,TGTGCCAGCAGCCAAGTACAGGCATGGAATTCACCCCTCCACTTT
TRBD1,few,TRBJ1-2,TRBV15,CATSRGGTAYGYTF,TGTGCCACCAGCAGAGGGGGGACAGCCTATGGCTACACCTTC
-,few,TRBJ1-1,TRBV6-6,CAIGVATEAFF,TGTGCCATTGGGGTTGCCACTGAAGCTTTCTTT
TRBD1,-,TRBJ2-7,TRBV29-1,CSVTGTGLEQYF,TGCAGCGTGACCGGGACAGGGCTCGAGCAGTACTTC